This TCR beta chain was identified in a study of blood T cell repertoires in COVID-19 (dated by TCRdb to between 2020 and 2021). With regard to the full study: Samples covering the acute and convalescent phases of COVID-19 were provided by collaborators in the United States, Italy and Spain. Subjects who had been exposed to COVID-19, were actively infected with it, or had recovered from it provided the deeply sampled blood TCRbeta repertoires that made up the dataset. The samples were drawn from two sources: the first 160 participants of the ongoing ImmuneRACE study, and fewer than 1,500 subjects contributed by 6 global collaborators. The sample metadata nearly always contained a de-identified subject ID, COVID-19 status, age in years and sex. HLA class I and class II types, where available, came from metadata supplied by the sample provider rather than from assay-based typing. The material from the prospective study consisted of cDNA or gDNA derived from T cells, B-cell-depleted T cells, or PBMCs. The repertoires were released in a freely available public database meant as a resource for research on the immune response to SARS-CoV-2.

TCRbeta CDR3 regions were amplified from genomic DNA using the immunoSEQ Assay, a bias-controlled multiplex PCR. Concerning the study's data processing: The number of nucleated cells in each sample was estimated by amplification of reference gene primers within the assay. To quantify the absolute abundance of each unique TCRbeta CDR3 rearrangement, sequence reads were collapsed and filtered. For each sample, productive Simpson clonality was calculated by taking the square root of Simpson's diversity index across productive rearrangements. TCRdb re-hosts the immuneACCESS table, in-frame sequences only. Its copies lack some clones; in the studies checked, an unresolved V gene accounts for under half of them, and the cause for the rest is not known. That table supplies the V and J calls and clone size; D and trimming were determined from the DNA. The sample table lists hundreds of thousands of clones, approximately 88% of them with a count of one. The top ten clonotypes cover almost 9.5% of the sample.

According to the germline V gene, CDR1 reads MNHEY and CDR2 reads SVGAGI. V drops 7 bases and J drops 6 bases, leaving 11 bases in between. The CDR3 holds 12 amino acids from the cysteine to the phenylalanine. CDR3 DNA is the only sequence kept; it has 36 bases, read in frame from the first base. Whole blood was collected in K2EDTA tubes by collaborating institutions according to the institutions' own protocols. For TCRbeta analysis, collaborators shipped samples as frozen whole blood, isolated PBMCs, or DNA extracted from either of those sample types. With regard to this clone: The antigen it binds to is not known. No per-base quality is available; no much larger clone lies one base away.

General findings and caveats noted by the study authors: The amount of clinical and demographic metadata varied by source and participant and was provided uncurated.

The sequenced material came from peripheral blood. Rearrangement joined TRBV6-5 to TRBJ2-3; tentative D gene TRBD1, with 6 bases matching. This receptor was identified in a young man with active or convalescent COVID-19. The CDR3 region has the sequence CASIGGDDTQYF. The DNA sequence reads TGTGCCAGCATAGGGGGTGACGATACGCAGTATTTT.